This T cell receptor beta chain stems from a study of patients and donors after allogeneic stem cell transplantation. TCRdb reprocessed the RT-PCR reads via MiXCR and lists one record per CDR3 protein. The profile shows hundreds of thousands of distinct CDR3 sequences, around two fifths of them singletons. The receptor was derived from a human donor who was either an allogeneic HSCT recipient or a stem cell or donor lymphocyte infusion donor (not recorded which). It is not recorded whose cells these are; they may come from a transplant donor. What was sequenced was blood, either unsorted or a sorted T cell fraction (not recorded which).

CDR3 residues: CASSDREVSPLHF. CDR3 nucleotide sequence: TGTGCCAGCAGTGACAGGGAGGTATCACCCCTCCACTTT. The V call is TRBV2, the J call TRBJ1-6, with a possible D match to TRBD1 (5 bases). Per the germline V gene, CDR1 is SNHLY and CDR2 is FYNNEI. The CDR3 spans 13 residues. The V end was cut by 3 bases, the J end by 10 bases, with 10 bases between.